This T cell receptor beta chain was captured in a study of cytomegalovirus exposure and HLA in healthy donors. This clone was counted once. In nominal health when sampled, donors likely had unrecorded immune exposures nonetheless. In germline, CDR1 is MNHNY, CDR2 SVGAGI (reference sequence). Losses at the gene ends were 4 bases for V and 4 bases for J; bases not matched to a gene: 7. The CDR3 spans 14 residues. This PCR relied on a set of 60 Vbeta primers and 13 Jbeta primers. TCRdb's table, derived via immunoSEQ multiplex PCR, lists solely in-frame clones and lacks some. There are 180,000 or so clones in the sample; 76% occur only once, and 1.5% to 2% lies in the top ten.

This receptor was taken from a man younger than 35 in good health and CMV-seronegative. The chain uses TRBV6-6 and TRBJ2-7; 7 positions agree with TRBD2. Specimen: PBMCs. The chain's CDR3 is CASSSGRGWYEQYF. For the CDR3, the DNA is TGTGCCAGCAGTTCGGGGAGGGGTTGGTACGAGCAGTACTTC.